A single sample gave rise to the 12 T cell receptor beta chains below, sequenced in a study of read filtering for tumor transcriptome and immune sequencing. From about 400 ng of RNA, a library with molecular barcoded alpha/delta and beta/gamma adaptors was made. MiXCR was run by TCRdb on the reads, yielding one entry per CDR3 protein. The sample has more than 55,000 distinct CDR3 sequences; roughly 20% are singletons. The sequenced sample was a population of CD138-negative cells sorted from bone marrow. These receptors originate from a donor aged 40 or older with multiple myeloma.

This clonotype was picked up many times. DNA of the CDR3: TGCGCCACCTCCTGGGGGAGCGGGAGGAATGAGCAGTTCTTC. It yields the protein CATSWGSGRNEQFF. The gene calls are TRBV5-1 and TRBJ2-1; 9 bases line up with TRBD2. J gave up 7 bases and V 9 bases, and 11 bases lay outside the gene matches. CDR1 is SGHRS, CDR2 YFSETQ, per germline. The CDR3 totals 14 residues.

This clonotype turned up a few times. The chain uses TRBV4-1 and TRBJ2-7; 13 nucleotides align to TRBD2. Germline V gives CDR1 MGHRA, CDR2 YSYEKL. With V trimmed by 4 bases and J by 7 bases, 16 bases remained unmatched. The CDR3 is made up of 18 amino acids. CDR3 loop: CASSPLTSGTSGAWEQYF. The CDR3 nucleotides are TGCGCCAGCAGCCCTTTAACATCCGGGACTAGCGGGGCCTGGGAGCAGTACTTC.

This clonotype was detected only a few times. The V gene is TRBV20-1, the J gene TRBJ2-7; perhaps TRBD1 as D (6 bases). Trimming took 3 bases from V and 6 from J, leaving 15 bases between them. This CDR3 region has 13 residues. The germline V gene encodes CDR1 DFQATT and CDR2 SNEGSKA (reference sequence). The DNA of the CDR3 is TGCAGTGCTAGTCGGCAGGGGCGAAGCGAGCAGTACTTC. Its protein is CSASRQGRSEQYF.

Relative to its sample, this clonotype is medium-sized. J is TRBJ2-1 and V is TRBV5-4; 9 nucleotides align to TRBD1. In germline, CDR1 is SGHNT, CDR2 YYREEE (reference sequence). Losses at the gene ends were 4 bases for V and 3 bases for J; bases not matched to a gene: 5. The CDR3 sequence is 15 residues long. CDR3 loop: CASSLGGQGYNEQFF. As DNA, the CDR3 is TGTGCCAGCAGCCTGGGGGGACAGGGCTACAATGAGCAGTTCTTC.

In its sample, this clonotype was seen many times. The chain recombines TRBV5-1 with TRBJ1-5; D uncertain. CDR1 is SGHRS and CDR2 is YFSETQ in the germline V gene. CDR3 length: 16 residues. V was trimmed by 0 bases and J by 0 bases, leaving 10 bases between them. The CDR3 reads CASSLERKDSNQPQHF. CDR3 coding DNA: TGCGCCAGCAGCTTGGAACGGAAGGATAGCAATCAGCCCCAGCATTTT.

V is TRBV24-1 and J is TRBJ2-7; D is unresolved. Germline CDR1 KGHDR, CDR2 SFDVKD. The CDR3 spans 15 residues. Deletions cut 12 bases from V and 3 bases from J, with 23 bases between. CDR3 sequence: CAATLLGSTDYEQYF. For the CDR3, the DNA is TGTGCCGCCACCCTTCTGGGGTCCACTGACTACGAGCAGTACTTC.

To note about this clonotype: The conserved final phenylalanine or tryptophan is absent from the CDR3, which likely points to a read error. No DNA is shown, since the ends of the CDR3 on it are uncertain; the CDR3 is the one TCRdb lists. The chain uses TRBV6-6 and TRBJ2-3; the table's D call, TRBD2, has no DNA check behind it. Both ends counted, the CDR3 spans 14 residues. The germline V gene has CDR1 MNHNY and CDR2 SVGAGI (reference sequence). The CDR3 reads CASNPTRLGDTQYL.

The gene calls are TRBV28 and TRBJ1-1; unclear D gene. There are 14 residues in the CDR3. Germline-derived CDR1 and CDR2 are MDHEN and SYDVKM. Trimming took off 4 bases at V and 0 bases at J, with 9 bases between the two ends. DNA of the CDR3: TGTGCCAGCAGTTCGCCGGGGTTGAACACTGAAGCTTTCTTT. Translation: CASSSPGLNTEAFF.

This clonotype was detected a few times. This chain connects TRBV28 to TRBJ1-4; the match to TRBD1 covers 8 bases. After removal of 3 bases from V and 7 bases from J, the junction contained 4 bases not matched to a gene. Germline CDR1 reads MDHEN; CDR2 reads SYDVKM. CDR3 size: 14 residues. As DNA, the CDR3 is TGTGCCAGCAGTTTGACAGGGGCCCCTGAAAAACTGTTTTTT. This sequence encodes CASSLTGAPEKLFF.

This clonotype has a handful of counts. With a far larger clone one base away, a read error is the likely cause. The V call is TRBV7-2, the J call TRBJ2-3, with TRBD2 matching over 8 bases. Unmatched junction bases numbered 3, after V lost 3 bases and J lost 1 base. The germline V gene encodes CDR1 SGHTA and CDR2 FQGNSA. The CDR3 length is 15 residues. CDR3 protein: CASSFGSGGTDTQYF. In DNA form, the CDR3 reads TGTGCCAGCAGCTTTGGTAGCGGGGGCACAGATACGCAGTATTTT.

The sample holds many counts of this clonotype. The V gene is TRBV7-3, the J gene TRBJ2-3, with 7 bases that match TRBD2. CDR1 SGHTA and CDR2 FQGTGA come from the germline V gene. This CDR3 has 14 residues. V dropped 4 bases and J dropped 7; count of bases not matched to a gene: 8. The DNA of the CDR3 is TGTGCCAGCAGCTCCAACACGGGGGGAAATACGCAGTATTTT. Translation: CASSSNTGGNTQYF.

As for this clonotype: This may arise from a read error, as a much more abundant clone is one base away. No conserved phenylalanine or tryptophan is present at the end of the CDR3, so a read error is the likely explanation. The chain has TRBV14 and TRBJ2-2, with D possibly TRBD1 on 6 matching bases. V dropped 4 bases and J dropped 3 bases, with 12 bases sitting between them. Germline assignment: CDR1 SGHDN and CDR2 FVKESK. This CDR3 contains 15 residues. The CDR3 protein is CASSPRDIDTGELFL. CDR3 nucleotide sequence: TGTGCCAGCAGCCCCCGGGACATCGACACCGGGGAGCTGTTTCTT.